This passage covers 11 T cell receptor beta chains from one sample sequenced in a study of human T cells and chemical hapten exposure. Using its own MiXCR run on the RACE reads, TCRdb lists one record per CDR3 protein. This repertoire shows approximately 95,000 distinct CDR3 sequences, around 10% found once; its top ten account for approximately 3.4%. This sample's time point: patch test 2, 6 weeks after DPC sensitization. Treatment noted: therapeutic diphenylcyclopropenone sensitization with weekly scalp DPC. Sample: whole blood, taken in connection with sensitization to the hapten diphenylcyclopropenone (DPC). The receptors originated from a woman aged 40-49 years with alopecia areata. Some clones in this sample may be carry-over from other donors' samples.

In its sample, this clonotype was seen many times. The chain employs TRBV6-2 or TRBV6-3 and TRBJ1-1; no clear D gene. CDR3 length equals 14 residues. Germline CDR1 MNHEY, CDR2 SVGEGT. V was clipped by 2 bases and J by 6 bases, with 13 bases between them. The CDR3: CASSYPTGSAEAFF. As DNA, the CDR3 is TGTGCCAGCAGTTACCCCACGGGCAGCGCTGAAGCTTTCTTT.

Ten or more counts support this clonotype. The chain carries TRBV7-9 and TRBJ2-6, with TRBD1 identical over 7 bases. Trimming took 10 bases from V and 0 from J; bases not matched to a gene: 6. The length of the CDR3 is 15 residues. The germline CDR1 and CDR2 sequences are SEHNR and FQNEAQ (reference sequence). CDR3 DNA sequence: TGTGCCAACCCCAGGGGGACCTCTGGGGCCAACGTCCTGACTTTC. Translated, it gives CANPRGTSGANVLTF. The variable domain in full, completed from reference TRBV7-9 and TRBJ2-6, reads DTGVSQNPRHKITKRGQNVTFRCDPISEHNRLYWYRQTLGQGPEFLTYFQNEAQLEKSRLLSDRFSAERPKGSFSTLEIQRTEQGDSAMYLCANPRGTSGANVLTFGAGSRLTVL.

This clonotype was seen only a few times. The rearrangement uses TRBV28 and TRBJ2-2; D gene unclear. The CDR3 sequence is 16 residues long. The V end lost 5 bases, the J end lost 6 bases, and 19 bases lay between the germline ends. Germline lookup yields CDR1 MDHEN and CDR2 SYDVKM. In DNA, the CDR3 is TGTGCCAGCAGTCTCATACTGGAGAGGCTATCCGGGGAGCTGTTTTTT. Its translation: CASSLILERLSGELFF.

This clonotype was seen a few times. The rearrangement links TRBV6-2 or TRBV6-3 to TRBJ2-2, with TRBD2 matching over 8 bases. Per the germline V gene, CDR1 is MNHEY and CDR2 is SVGEGT. V lost 6 bases, J lost 4 bases, and 4 bases stayed unmatched. The length of the CDR3 is 14 residues. The CDR3 bases are TGTGCCAGCAGCCCGGGAGGGTCCACCGGGGAGCTGTTTTTT. Protein sequence: CASSPGGSTGELFF.

This clonotype turned up a few times. This chain connects TRBV12-3 or TRBV12-4 to TRBJ2-3, with a possible D match to TRBD2 (6 bases). This CDR3 region has 15 residues. The V gene lost 1 base and the J gene lost 0 bases, with 8 bases spanning the gap. CDR3 in amino acids: CASSLEGLSTDTQYF. The CDR3 nucleotides read TGTGCCAGCAGTTTAGAGGGACTTAGCACAGATACGCAGTATTTT.

The chain joins TRBV10-3 to TRBJ2-3, with 8 bases lining up with TRBD2. This CDR3 comprises 16 residues. CDR1 ENHRY and CDR2 SYGVKD come from the germline V gene. Trimming removed 2 bases from V and 5 bases from J; junction bases left unmatched: 9. The CDR3 bases are TGTGCCATCAGTGAGCCCCAGCGGGGGCCCGGAGATACGCAGTATTTT. Its translation: CAISEPQRGPGDTQYF.

This chain connects TRBV29-1 to TRBJ2-7; D remains ambiguous. CDR1 SQVTM and CDR2 ANQGSEA come from the germline V gene. CDR3 length: 13 residues. The V gene lost 3 bases and the J gene lost 4 bases, with 13 bases spanning the gap. The CDR3 region is CSVEIVVGYEQYF. The CDR3 nucleotides read TGCAGCGTTGAGATAGTAGTGGGTTACGAGCAGTACTTC.

The chain has TRBV18 and TRBJ1-4, with D possibly TRBD1 on 5 matching bases. Deletions cut 3 bases from V and 6 bases from J, with 14 bases between. The length of the CDR3 is 15 residues. Germline assignment: CDR1 KGHSH and CDR2 LQKENI. The CDR3 spells CASSPNRSPDEKLFF. The DNA of the CDR3 is TGTGCCAGCTCACCCAACAGGAGTCCCGATGAAAAACTGTTTTTT.

This clonotype was found many times. This sequence joins TRBV5-1 and TRBJ2-7; 12 bases fit TRBD2. The CDR3 contains 23 residues. V lost 1 base, J lost 0 bases, and 23 bases stayed unmatched. The germline CDR1 and CDR2 sequences are SGHRS and YFSETQ. CDR3 amino acids: CASSLRQVRTSGTETKLSYEQYF. The CDR3 bases are TGCGCCAGCAGCTTGCGACAGGTGCGGACTAGCGGGACGGAAACAAAACTCTCCTACGAGCAGTACTTC. The complete variable domain, with remaining parts taken from reference TRBV5-1 and TRBJ2-7, reads KAGVTQTPRYLIKTRGQQVTLSCSPISGHRSVSWYQQTPGQGLQFLFEYFSETQRNKGNFPGRFSGRQFSNSRSEMNVSTLELGDSALYLCASSLRQVRTSGTETKLSYEQYFGPGTRLTVT.

This clonotype was seen more than once but under ten times. This chain links TRBV27 with TRBJ1-1; D uncertain. The CDR3 loop spans 16 amino acids. Germline V CDR1 and CDR2: MNHEY, SMNVEV (reference sequence). The V end was cut by 0 bases, the J end by 1 base, with 12 bases between. CDR3: CASSLSSFGWNTEAFF. The CDR3 DNA is TGTGCCAGCAGTTTATCCAGCTTCGGATGGAACACTGAAGCTTTCTTT.

There are many counts of this clonotype. CDR3 in DNA: TGCAGCACCTGGGGGGGACAGGGAGACACTGAAGCTTTCTTT. Amino acid sequence: CSTWGGQGDTEAFF. The rearrangement uses TRBV29-1 and TRBJ1-1; 9 positions match TRBD1. The V gene's germline CDR1 is SQVTM and CDR2 ANQGSEA. This CDR3 is 14 amino acids long. The J segment lost 3 bases and the V segment lost 8 bases, leaving 10 bases of the junction unmatched. The full variable domain, its missing parts supplied by reference TRBV29-1 and TRBJ1-1, is SAVISQKPSRDICQRGTSLTIQCQVDSQVTMMFWYRQQPGQSLTLIATANQGSEATYESGFVIDKFPISRPNLTFSTLTVSNMSPEDSSIYLCSTWGGQGDTEAFFGQGTRLTVV.